These T cell receptor beta chains were read from a single sample in a study of blood T cell repertoires in COVID-19. Sequencing was performed with immunoSEQ multiplex PCR; in TCRdb, only in-frame clones are kept and a portion is missing. The table records approximately 330,000 clones, 80% to 90% of them present only once. Specimen: peripheral blood. These receptor sequences come from a young man with COVID-19, enrolled during active disease. Each CDR3 is given with its conserved first and last residue. The order of the fields is V gene, J gene, clone size, D gene, CDR3 DNA, CDR3 protein. The D gene is left open where the match is weak. Some rows mark clone size as missing; the rest say once, few, many or name a class of expanded clone.

V: TRBV6-5; J: TRBJ2-1; size: .; D: .; DNA: TGTGCTTTGGAGGGCTACAATGAGCAGTTCTTC; CDR3: CALEGYNEQFF
V: TRBV19; J: TRBJ2-7; size: once; D: TRBD2; DNA: TGTGCCAGTAGTATCGGACTAGACAGCGGCTACGAGCAGTACTTC; CDR3: CASSIGLDSGYEQYF
V: TRBV9; J: TRBJ1-2; size: once; D: TRBD1; DNA: TGTGCCAGCAGCTCGAGGGACAGCAGGATTTCGAACTATGGCTACACCTTC; CDR3: CASSSRDSRISNYGYTF
V: TRBV5-4; J: TRBJ2-2; size: .; D: TRBD1; DNA: TGTGCCAGCAGAAAGGGACAGGGGTTATTCGGGAACACCGGGGAGCTGTTTTTT; CDR3: CASRKGQGLFGNTGELFF
V: TRBV13; J: TRBJ1-2; size: once; D: .; DNA: TGTGCCAGCAGCTTCCAGCCGGTCGGAGGCTATGGCTACACCTTC; CDR3: CASSFQPVGGYGYTF
V: TRBV7-3; J: TRBJ1-3; size: .; D: .; DNA: TGTGCCAGCAGCTTAATGGGGAGCTCTGGAAACACCATATATTTT; CDR3: CASSLMGSSGNTIYF
V: TRBV29-1; J: TRBJ1-2; size: .; D: TRBD1; DNA: TGCAGCGTTGAAAAGGGGGCCGGAGGGTATCATGGCTACACCTTC; CDR3: CSVEKGAGGYHGYTF
V: TRBV24-1; J: TRBJ2-3; size: few; D: TRBD2; DNA: TGTGCCACCAGTGAACCCACTAGCGGGGTAATGGATACGCAGTATTTT; CDR3: CATSEPTSGVMDTQYF
V: TRBV7-2; J: TRBJ2-5; size: .; D: .; DNA: TGTGCCAGCAGTCAGTTCGCGGTGCGGGAGACCCAGTACTTC; CDR3: CASSQFAVRETQYF
V: TRBV7-2; J: TRBJ1-2; size: .; D: .; DNA: TGTGCCAGCAGGTCGACACCTAACTATGGCTACACCTTC; CDR3: CASRSTPNYGYTF
V: TRBV29-1; J: TRBJ2-7; size: .; D: TRBD1; DNA: TGCAGCGTTAAACAGGGGGATCCCTACGAGCAGTACTTC; CDR3: CSVKQGDPYEQYF
V: TRBV5-1; J: TRBJ2-7; size: once; D: TRBD1; DNA: TGCGCCAGCAGCTGGACGGGACAGGGGGCATACGAGCAGTACTTC; CDR3: CASSWTGQGAYEQYF
V: TRBV10-3; J: TRBJ1-4; size: once; D: .; DNA: TGTGCCATCAGTGAGTCGCTTCGGGTGGGTATTGTAGAAAAACTGTTTTTT; CDR3: CAISESLRVGIVEKLFF
V: TRBV7-2; J: TRBJ2-3; size: few; D: .; DNA: TGTGCCAGCAGCTTAAACTACCTTACCACAGATACGCAGTATTTT; CDR3: CASSLNYLTTDTQYF
V: TRBV19; J: TRBJ1-2; size: once; D: .; DNA: TGTGCCAGTAGTAGAGGGAACTATGGCTACACCTTC; CDR3: CASSRGNYGYTF
V: TRBV29-1; J: TRBJ2-1; size: .; D: .; DNA: TGCAGCGTTGAAGATAGGAGTGCTAGCTGGTTCGGTGTGAATGAGCAGTTCTTC; CDR3: CSVEDRSASWFGVNEQFF
V: TRBV6-5; J: TRBJ1-1; size: .; D: TRBD1; DNA: TGTGCCAGCAGTTTCCGGGACAGGAACACTGAAGCTTTCTTT; CDR3: CASSFRDRNTEAFF
V: TRBV24-1; J: TRBJ2-2; size: .; D: TRBD2; DNA: TGTGCCACCAGTGATTCTAGCGGGGACACCGGGGAGCTGTTTTTT; CDR3: CATSDSSGDTGELFF
V: TRBV4-1; J: TRBJ1-1; size: once; D: .; DNA: TGCGCCAGCAGCCAAGAAAGGGAGCAGCAAGCTTTCTTT; CDR3: CASSQEREQQAFF
V: TRBV7-8; J: TRBJ1-2; size: .; D: .; DNA: TGTGCCAGCAGCGTAGGACAGTTTAGCTATGGCTACACCTTC; CDR3: CASSVGQFSYGYTF
V: TRBV10-3; J: TRBJ2-7; size: .; D: TRBD2; DNA: TGTGCCATCAAGCGGGCGGGAGGGGACGAGCAGTACTTC; CDR3: CAIKRAGGDEQYF
V: TRBV7-2; J: TRBJ1-2; size: .; D: TRBD1; DNA: TGTGCCAGCAGCTTTGTTACAGGGGCGGAGGGTATCTATGGCTACACCTTC; CDR3: CASSFVTGAEGIYGYTF
V: TRBV5-4; J: TRBJ1-2; size: .; D: TRBD1; DNA: TGTGCCAGCAGCTTGGAACAGGGGCGGTACTATGGCTACACCTTC; CDR3: CASSLEQGRYYGYTF
V: TRBV7-2; J: TRBJ2-1; size: once; D: .; DNA: TGTGCCAGCAGCAGACAGTTTGAGCAGTTCTTC; CDR3: CASSRQFEQFF
V: TRBV28; J: TRBJ2-4; size: .; D: TRBD1; DNA: TGTGCCAGCAGAACTACAGGGGGAGGTTACATTCAGTACTTC; CDR3: CASRTTGGGYIQYF
V: TRBV5-1; J: TRBJ2-1; size: few; D: .; DNA: TGCGCCAGCAGCTTGGCGTGGGGGGGGGCCCACAATGAGCAGTTCTTC; CDR3: CASSLAWGGAHNEQFF
V: TRBV7-2; J: TRBJ1-1; size: .; D: TRBD1; DNA: TGTGCCAGCAGGCCGATACGGGACAGGGGGCCGAACACTGAAGCTTTCTTT; CDR3: CASRPIRDRGPNTEAFF
V: TRBV3-1/TRBV3-2; J: TRBJ2-1; size: .; D: .; DNA: TGTGCCAGCAGCCAGGTGGGGGCCCATAATGAGCAGTTCTTC; CDR3: CASSQVGAHNEQFF
V: TRBV6-5; J: TRBJ1-6; size: .; D: .; DNA: TGTGCCAGCAGTTACGACGGAGGGGTTAATTCACCCCTCCACTTT; CDR3: CASSYDGGVNSPLHF
V: TRBV6-1; J: TRBJ1-5; size: .; D: .; DNA: TGTGCCAGCAGTTTTACGGGTGATAGCAATCAGCCCCAGCATTTT; CDR3: CASSFTGDSNQPQHF
V: TRBV5-6; J: TRBJ1-1; size: once; D: .; DNA: TGTGCCAGCAGCCTGAATTCCGGGACAAACACTGAAGCTTTCTTT; CDR3: CASSLNSGTNTEAFF
V: TRBV20-1; J: TRBJ2-2; size: .; D: .; DNA: TGCAGTGCTAGTCAGCCAGGCGGGACCGGGGAGCTGTTTTTT; CDR3: CSASQPGGTGELFF
V: TRBV3-1/TRBV3-2; J: TRBJ2-7; size: few; D: .; DNA: TGTGCCAGCAGCCTTATGGCAGGGCCGATAAACGAGCAGTACTTC; CDR3: CASSLMAGPINEQYF
V: TRBV19; J: TRBJ2-2; size: .; D: .; DNA: TGTGCCAGTAACCCAGGGCTGGCGGCCGGGGAGCTGTTTTTT; CDR3: CASNPGLAAGELFF
V: TRBV5-1; J: TRBJ2-2; size: .; D: TRBD2; DNA: TGCGCCAGCAGCTCGGGGAAGCGGGGAAACACCGGGGAGCTGTTTTTT; CDR3: CASSSGKRGNTGELFF
V: TRBV30; J: TRBJ2-5; size: once; D: TRBD2; DNA: TGTGCCTGGACCGGACTAGCGGGAGTGGAGACCCAGTACTTC; CDR3: CAWTGLAGVETQYF
V: TRBV6-6; J: TRBJ1-4; size: .; D: .; DNA: TGTGCCAGCAGTGCAGTGGGGGCACGGAGTAATGAAAAACTGTTTTTT; CDR3: CASSAVGARSNEKLFF
V: TRBV9; J: TRBJ2-7; size: .; D: TRBD2; DNA: TGTGCCAGCAGCGTAGGACTCGGACTAGCGGGAGGCGAGCAGTACTTC; CDR3: CASSVGLGLAGGEQYF
V: TRBV12-3/TRBV12-4; J: TRBJ1-4; size: .; D: .; DNA: TGTGCCAGCAGTTTCAGACGAGGCGAAAAACTGTTTTTT; CDR3: CASSFRRGEKLFF
V: TRBV7-6; J: TRBJ1-2; size: few; D: TRBD1; DNA: TGTGCCAGCAGCTTAGATGGGACAGGGGCGGGCTATGGCTACACCTTC; CDR3: CASSLDGTGAGYGYTF
V: TRBV4-2; J: TRBJ2-5; size: .; D: .; DNA: TGTGCCAGCGGACAGAGCCAAGAGACCCAGTACTTC; CDR3: CASGQSQETQYF
V: TRBV19; J: TRBJ2-1; size: .; D: TRBD2; DNA: TGTGCCAGTAGTATTAGCGGGGGGCCTAAAAGTGAGCAGTTCTTC; CDR3: CASSISGGPKSEQFF
V: TRBV29-1; J: TRBJ1-1; size: .; D: .; DNA: TGCAGCGCCAAGGGCGGACTATGGGGCCAGCTCTTGAACACTGAAGCTTTCTTT; CDR3: CSAKGGLWGQLLNTEAFF
V: TRBV9; J: TRBJ1-2; size: .; D: .; DNA: TGTGCCAGCAGCGTAATCGAGGCCCCCCTTGGCTACACCTTC; CDR3: CASSVIEAPLGYTF
V: TRBV4-3; J: TRBJ2-7; size: .; D: .; DNA: TGCGCCAGCAGCCAAGGGTCAGGGGGGACCTACGAGCAGTACTTC; CDR3: CASSQGSGGTYEQYF
V: TRBV9; J: TRBJ1-1; size: .; D: TRBD1; DNA: TGTGCCAGCAGCACCCAACAGGGGGCTGAAGCTTTCTTT; CDR3: CASSTQQGAEAFF